This T cell receptor beta chain was captured in a study of human thymus T cells (dated by TCRdb to the early 2020s). For the wider study: The study used seven to nine infant thymus samples plus four related peripheral blood samples to characterize TCR alpha and beta repertoires. Donor ages ranging from roughly 7 to 250 days were recorded, and more than 5 male and two female infants were included in the cohort. Overall study outcomes, separate from this receptor: The related research found that thymic TCR repertoires overlapped highly between unrelated individuals. Both the thymic and the peripheral blood repertoires appeared to show biased V and J gene segment usage. On average, thymus samples yielded 810,000 or so unique TCRB clonotypes, whereas blood samples yielded around 84,000.

In the germline V gene, CDR1 corresponds to MDHEN and CDR2 to SYDVKM. Including the terminal cysteine and phenylalanine, the CDR3 comprises 13 residues. Left in the record is the CDR3 DNA by itself, 39 bases read in frame from the first base. Trimmed from V: 6 bases; trimmed from J: 9 bases; junction bases lacking a gene match: 2. The immunoSEQ multiplex PCR assay was used to amplify the TCRB and TCRAD loci from a standardized quantity of quality-controlled genomic DNA. The V(D)J region was spanned by amplicons of a length sufficient to cover the CDR3 and to identify V and J genes. Amplicon sequencing was performed on an Illumina platform through the commercial immunoSEQ service. Concerning the study's data processing: Primer bias and sequencing errors were corrected using previously described methods, and TCRAD and TCRB definitions followed the IMGT database. Repertoires were analysed with immunoSEQ Analyzer 3.0 and VDJTools, covering basic statistics, V/J segment usage, diversity estimates, rarefaction and pairwise overlap. Diversity was estimated with Chao1, ChaoE, Efron-Thisted, Shannon and inverse Simpson indices, and also on datasets down-sampled to the smallest sample. For repertoire overlap, CDR3 nucleotide sequence, V gene and J gene had to match strictly, and clustering was done by Jaccard-based multidimensional scaling. This immuneACCESS table, as held by TCRdb, lists in-frame sequences with V and J called but not all clones. Of the missing ones, under half trace to an unresolved V gene in checked studies; the others have no known cause. Clonal size and the V and J genes are those of that table, whereas D and trimming came from the DNA. Within this sample are tens of thousands of clones, with 85% to 95% of them counted one time only. Around 0.03% of the sample is in the top ten clones.

The thymus tissue came from surgical resects taken out during corrective cardiac surgery. Donors were immunologically healthy infants undergoing open corrective cardiac surgery for congenital heart defects in Finland. After being mechanically released from the tissue, thymocytes were kept at -70 degrees C in pellets of roughly 10-33 million cells. A QIAsymphony instrument was used to extract genomic DNA from frozen cell pellets. As concerns this clone: No cognate antigen has been identified for it. Nothing much larger sits one base from this clone, and base qualities are not available.

Recombination linked TRBV28 to TRBJ2-1; the central 13 bases match TRBD2. Input material: thymus tissue. The sequence derives from a girl in the first two years of life with a congenital heart defect but otherwise immunologically healthy. In nucleotide form, the sequence is TGTGCCAGCAGACTAGCGGGAGGGTTTGAGCAGTTCTTC. The resulting protein is CASRLAGGFEQFF.